This TCR beta chain was recovered during a study of T cell repertoires in cytomegalovirus infection. In the study overall: Carrying CMV and the relevant HLA type showed in public TCR beta signatures.

This clonotype was detected only a few times. Its cognate antigen is unknown. TCRdb independently ran MiXCR on the reads; one entry per CDR3 protein. The top ten clones hold roughly 12% of a sample with fewer than 950,000 distinct CDR3 sequences, about 31% of them seen once. Trimming shortened V by 5 bases and J by 3 bases, and 11 bases separated the two germline ends. The CDR3 has 14 residues. Germline CDR1 and CDR2: SQVTM and ANQGSEA. The rearrangement uses TRBV29-1 and TRBJ2-6; D ambiguous. The origin of this receptor is a human donor in good health (CMV status not recorded). Some clones in this sample may be carry-over from other donors' samples. Sequenced here: cultured CD8+ T cells from PBMCs, sampled from culture after CMV antigen stimulation. For the CDR3, the DNA is TGCAGCGTTTCACAATCGGTTGGGGCCAACGTCCTGACTTTC. It codes for CSVSQSVGANVLTF.